Below are 26 T cell receptor beta chains sequenced from a single sample in a study of blood T cell repertoires in COVID-19. Produced via immunoSEQ multiplex PCR; TCRdb's table is partial and in-frame only. The sample comprises some 150,000 clones, approximately 84% of which are singletons, and 35% to 50% rests with the top ten. What was sequenced was peripheral blood. Receptor source: a human donor in a cohort sampled during active COVID-19.

The V call is TRBV7-2, the J call TRBJ2-2, with 9 bases identical to TRBD1. The junction had 7 bases not matched to a gene; V was cut back by 6 bases and J by 5 bases. Germline V gene data show CDR1 as SGHTA and CDR2 as FQGNSA. This CDR3 comprises 15 residues. The CDR3 protein is CASSTHRGPTGELFF. The DNA of the CDR3 is TGTGCCAGCAGTACCCACAGGGGGCCAACCGGGGAGCTGTTTTTT.

This chain joins TRBV7-8 and TRBJ1-6; 9 bases are shared with TRBD1. Germline V gives CDR1 SGHVS, CDR2 FQNEAQ. Germline trimming cut 5 bases from V and 5 bases from J; bases unmatched to any gene: 7. The CDR3 covers 16 residues. CDR3 nucleotide sequence: TGTGCCAGCAGCCTATCCGGGACAGGGAATAATTCACCCCTCCACTTT. This sequence encodes CASSLSGTGNNSPLHF.

This rearrangement joins TRBV7-8 to TRBJ2-1, with a possible D match to TRBD1 (7 bases). The CDR3 is 16 residues long. Trimming took 4 bases from V and 6 from J, leaving 19 bases between them. Germline loops: CDR1 SGHVS, CDR2 FQNEAQ. CDR3 sequence (DNA): TGTGCCAGCAGCTCCTTGAGGGGGCGGGGAGTCAATGAGCAGTTCTTC. It specifies CASSSLRGRGVNEQFF.

The chain links TRBV5-1 to TRBJ2-1; 9 bases map to TRBD1. This CDR3 comprises 16 residues. Germline-derived CDR1 and CDR2 are SGHRS and YFSETQ. The J segment lost 4 bases and the V segment lost 0 bases, leaving 5 bases of the junction unmatched. CDR3 amino acids: CASSLVGTGPYNEQFF. The CDR3 DNA reads as TGCGCCAGCAGCTTGGTTGGGACAGGGCCTTACAATGAGCAGTTCTTC.

J is TRBJ2-1 and V is TRBV9, with 12 bases aligning to TRBD2. The CDR3 totals 15 residues. The ends lost 1 base at V and 6 bases at J; junction bases unmatched: 2. Germline CDR1 reads SGDLS; CDR2 reads YYNGEE. CDR3 residues: CASSVMTSGSNEQFF. CDR3 nucleotide sequence: TGTGCCAGCAGCGTAATGACTAGCGGGAGCAATGAGCAGTTCTTC.

J is TRBJ2-7 and V is TRBV6-2 or TRBV6-3; TRBD1 matches 8 bases. CDR3 size: 16 residues. Germline loops: CDR1 MNHEY, CDR2 SVGEGT. Losses at the gene ends were 2 bases for V and 3 bases for J; bases not matched to a gene: 9. CDR3 region: CASSYAQTGDLYEQYF. CDR3 DNA sequence: TGTGCCAGCAGTTACGCCCAGACAGGGGACCTCTACGAGCAGTACTTC.

This rearrangement joins TRBV28 to TRBJ1-2; tentatively, D is TRBD1 (6 bases). From germline, CDR1 is MDHEN and CDR2 SYDVKM. Deletions cut 8 bases from V and 3 bases from J, with 16 bases between. CDR3 length: 14 residues. CDR3 DNA sequence: TGTGCCAGCCAGACCCCGGACAGATACTATGGCTACACCTTC. Amino acid sequence: CASQTPDRYYGYTF.

The J gene is TRBJ1-5, the V gene TRBV7-2; tentatively, D is TRBD1 (5 bases). V was clipped by 3 bases and J by 6 bases, with 15 bases between them. In germline, CDR1 is SGHTA, CDR2 FQGNSA. This CDR3 region has 15 residues. The CDR3: CASSFDGGPSQPQHF. CDR3 DNA sequence: TGTGCCAGCAGCTTTGACGGGGGACCGAGTCAGCCCCAGCATTTT.

This chain's CDR3 is CASSLTGDTQYF. In DNA, the CDR3 is TGTGCCAGCAGTTTAACGGGGGATACGCAGTATTTT. V gene TRBV12-3 or TRBV12-4 combines with J gene TRBJ2-3, with D possibly matching TRBD2 (5 bases). The CDR3 is made up of 12 amino acids. Trimming cost V 2 bases and J 6 bases, with 6 bases left between them.

This clone was seen a handful of times. CDR3 coding DNA: TGTGCCAGCAGCTTAGGGAGTTCTGGGGCCAACGTCCTGACTTTC. Its translation: CASSLGSSGANVLTF. The chain uses TRBV7-2 and TRBJ2-6; no clear D. From germline, CDR1 is SGHTA and CDR2 FQGNSA. The V end lost 1 base, the J end lost 1 base, and 5 bases lay between the germline ends. The CDR3 loop spans 15 amino acids.

This chain connects TRBV6-2 or TRBV6-3 to TRBJ1-6, with 7 bases identical to TRBD1. V shed 3 bases, J shed 6 bases, and the junction held 11 bases outside the gene matches. This CDR3 has 17 amino acids. The germline V gene encodes CDR1 MNHEY and CDR2 SVGEGT. The CDR3 nucleotides are TGTGCCAGCAGTTATCCCCGGGGACAGATGACTAATTCACCCCTCCACTTT. Translation: CASSYPRGQMTNSPLHF.

The rearrangement joins TRBV15 to TRBJ1-2; D gene unclear. Per germline, CDR1 LNHNV and CDR2 YYDKDF (reference sequence). This CDR3 has 13 residues. The V and J ends lost 1 base and 7 bases respectively, with 10 bases between them. The CDR3 here is CATSRGGKPGYTF. DNA of the CDR3: TGTGCCACCAGCAGAGGAGGGAAACCTGGCTACACCTTC.

The chain uses TRBV11-3 and TRBJ2-5; tentative D call: TRBD2 (6 bases). The CDR3 covers 15 residues. Germline values: CDR1 SGHNT, CDR2 YENEEA. V was cut by 0 bases and J by 2 bases, with 10 bases left in between. The CDR3 coding sequence is TGTGCCAGCAGCTTAGACGGGACTCCTCAAGAGACCCAGTACTTC. Amino acids: CASSLDGTPQETQYF.

The chain has TRBV4-1 and TRBJ2-7; D is possibly TRBD1 (5 bases). Germline values: CDR1 MGHRA, CDR2 YSYEKL. This CDR3 contains 15 residues. Trimming cost V 5 bases and J 1 base, with 15 bases left between them. The CDR3 sequence: CASSLRSRDSYEQYV. For the CDR3, the DNA is TGCGCCAGCAGCTTGCGGTCCAGGGATTCCTACGAGCAGTACGTC.

Only a few counts were recorded for this clone. The gene calls are TRBV27 and TRBJ2-2, with 10 bases identical to TRBD2. Looked up from germline, CDR1 is MNHEY and CDR2 is SMNVEV (reference sequence). This CDR3 contains 15 residues. The V and J ends lost 3 bases and 7 bases, in that order; junction bases with no gene match: 5. The CDR3 nucleotides read TGTGCCAGCAGTTTGAGCGGGAGGGCCATCGGGGAGCTGTTTTTT. Its translation is CASSLSGRAIGELFF.

The CDR3 DNA is TGCGCCAGCAGCCAAGAGAGTAGCGTCCAAGAGACCCAGTACTTC. Translating it yields CASSQESSVQETQYF. This chain connects TRBV4-1 to TRBJ2-5, with D tentatively TRBD2 (5 bases). CDR1 is MGHRA and CDR2 is YSYEKL in the germline V gene. V dropped 0 bases and J dropped 1 base, with 9 bases sitting between them. The CDR3 contains 15 residues.

This clone turned up a few times. The chain is built from TRBV18 and TRBJ1-6; D is possibly TRBD1 (5 bases). The CDR3 sequence is 15 residues long. Deletions cut 3 bases from V and 8 bases from J, with 14 bases between. From germline, CDR1 is KGHSH and CDR2 LQKENI. CDR3 DNA: TGTGCCAGCTCACCCACTCAGGGCGCTGATTCACCCCTCCACTTT. This gives the protein CASSPTQGADSPLHF.

V gene TRBV11-2 combines with J gene TRBJ2-2; tentative D call: TRBD1 (6 bases). Trimming took 0 bases from V and 6 from J, leaving 14 bases between them. The germline gives CDR1 SGHAT, CDR2 FQNNGV. This CDR3 comprises 16 residues. The chain's CDR3 is CASSLEPGTSAGELFF. The CDR3 nucleotides read TGTGCCAGCAGCTTAGAACCCGGGACATCCGCCGGGGAGCTGTTTTTT.

The chain employs TRBV21-1 and TRBJ1-2; the table assigns TRBD1, which was not confirmed against the DNA. TRBV21-1 is a listed pseudogene. The CDR3 length is 13 residues. CDR3 sequence reads: CASSKGDRGGYTF. The CDR3 nucleotides are TGTGCCAGCAGCAAAGGGGACAGGGGTGGCTACACCTTC.

This clone was seen a single time. The V and J genes are TRBV6-4 and TRBJ1-1, with a possible D match to TRBD1 (5 bases). The germline CDR1 and CDR2 sequences are MRHNA and SNTAGT. The length of the CDR3 is 15 residues. The V end lost 0 bases, the J end lost 1 base, and 9 bases lay between the germline ends. The chain's CDR3 is CASSDSIRENTEAFF. CDR3 in DNA: TGTGCCAGCAGTGACTCGATCAGGGAGAACACTGAAGCTTTCTTT.

The chain joins TRBV7-3 to TRBJ2-7, with 15 bases aligning to TRBD2. This CDR3 spans 17 amino acids. Germline V gene sequence: CDR1 SGHTA, CDR2 FQGTGA. V dropped 1 base and J dropped 3; count of bases not matched to a gene: 4. CDR3 DNA: TGTGCCAGCAGCTTAAAGGGGACTAGCGGGAGGAACTACGAGCAGTACGTC. This sequence encodes CASSLKGTSGRNYEQYV.

The chain is built from TRBV3-1 (or the pseudogene TRBV3-2) and TRBJ1-6, with a tentative D call TRBD1 (6 bases). V was trimmed by 1 base and J by 13 bases, leaving 26 bases between them. This CDR3 contains 18 residues. Germline lookup yields CDR1 LGHDT and CDR2 YNNKEL (reference sequence). CDR3 DNA sequence: TGTGCCAGCAGCCAAGCCCTTGATGACAGGTTCGGAGCGCGGCCCCTCCACTTT. It encodes CASSQALDDRFGARPLHF.

The chain recombines TRBV4-1 with TRBJ2-7; TRBD1 agrees at 9 bases. The CDR3 totals 13 residues. The V segment lost 3 bases and the J segment 4 bases; nucleotides outside the gene matches: 1. Germline assignment: CDR1 MGHRA and CDR2 YSYEKL. DNA for the CDR3: TGCGCCAGCAGCCACGGGACAGGGTACGAGCAGTACTTC. It is translated as CASSHGTGYEQYF.

The V call is TRBV7-3, the J call TRBJ2-3, with no clear D. The V end was cut by 1 base, the J end by 0 bases, with 5 bases between. The CDR3 extends over 14 amino acids. Germline V gene sequence: CDR1 SGHTA, CDR2 FQGTGA. CDR3: CASSLRGSTDTQYF. In nucleotides, the CDR3 is TGTGCCAGCAGCTTAAGAGGTAGCACAGATACGCAGTATTTT.

The CDR3 spells CASSQDKRREGHNEQFF. The CDR3 region has the DNA TGTGCCAGCAGCCAAGATAAAAGGCGGGAGGGCCACAATGAGCAGTTCTTC. The chain joins TRBV3-1 (or the pseudogene TRBV3-2) to TRBJ2-1, with 9 bases fitting TRBD2. CDR1 is LGHDT and CDR2 is YNNKEL in the germline V gene (reference sequence). J was trimmed by 5 bases and V by 0 bases; bases with no gene match: 8. There are 17 residues in the CDR3.

This sequence joins TRBV24-1 and TRBJ2-3, with TRBD1 matching over 9 bases. The CDR3 is 16 residues long. Trimming took 1 base from V and 5 from J; bases not matched to a gene: 6. CDR1 is KGHDR, CDR2 SFDVKD, per germline. The CDR3 here is CATSDFSGQGVDTQYF. The CDR3 DNA is TGTGCCACCAGTGATTTTTCGGGACAGGGTGTAGATACGCAGTATTTT.